The clone carrying this TCR beta chain occurred a few times. Its antigen is still unknown. This specimen belongs to a study of T-cell reconstitution after alpha-beta-depleted transplantation in children. Broader study findings: Reportedly, only several hundred clones from non-depleted graft cells drove alpha-beta T-cell counts at about two months.

This CDR3 is built from 13 residues. The V end lost 1 base, the J end lost 0 bases, and 7 bases lay between the germline ends. CDR1 and CDR2 from the germline V gene are GTSNPN and SVGIG (reference sequence). Preparation of the TCRbeta library used unique molecular identifiers. TCRdb independently ran MiXCR on the PCR reads; one entry per CDR3 protein. Of approximately 630,000 distinct CDR3 sequences in the sample, around 13% are singletons; the top ten hold 0.79%. This chain joins TRBV30 and TRBJ2-7, with D perhaps given as TRBD1 or TRBD2 (5 bases each). The source was PBMCs, collected before TCRalphabeta/CD19-depleted stem cell transplant. The TCR sequence derives from a girl aged 2-10 years with congenital amegakaryocytic thrombocytopenia, due to receive a stem cell transplant. The CDR3 protein is CAWSGGSSYEQYF. The CDR3 DNA follows: TGTGCCTGGAGTGGGGGGAGCTCCTACGAGCAGTACTTC.